This T cell receptor beta chain was found in a study of T-cell reconstitution after alpha-beta-depleted transplantation in children. Trimming removed 7 bases from V and 5 bases from J; junction bases left unmatched: 18. The CDR3 sequence is 17 residues long. Per the germline V gene, CDR1 is SQVTM and CDR2 is ANQGSEA. Library preparation (for TCRbeta) was performed with unique molecular identifiers. MiXCR, run by TCRdb on the PCR reads, gives a single entry per CDR3 protein. The sample has 170,000 or so distinct CDR3 sequences; less than 8% are singletons. The material was PBMCs from the stem cell graft donor, obtained from the stem cell graft. The receptor comes from a human donor who donated a stem cell graft to a child with Wiskott-Aldrich syndrome. The chain carries TRBV29-1 and TRBJ2-1; 9 bases are shared with TRBD2. The CDR3 DNA is TGCAGCGCCGACCGGGGACTAGCCGCCTCCGACCACAATGAGCAGTTCTTC. Translated, it gives CSADRGLAASDHNEQFF.